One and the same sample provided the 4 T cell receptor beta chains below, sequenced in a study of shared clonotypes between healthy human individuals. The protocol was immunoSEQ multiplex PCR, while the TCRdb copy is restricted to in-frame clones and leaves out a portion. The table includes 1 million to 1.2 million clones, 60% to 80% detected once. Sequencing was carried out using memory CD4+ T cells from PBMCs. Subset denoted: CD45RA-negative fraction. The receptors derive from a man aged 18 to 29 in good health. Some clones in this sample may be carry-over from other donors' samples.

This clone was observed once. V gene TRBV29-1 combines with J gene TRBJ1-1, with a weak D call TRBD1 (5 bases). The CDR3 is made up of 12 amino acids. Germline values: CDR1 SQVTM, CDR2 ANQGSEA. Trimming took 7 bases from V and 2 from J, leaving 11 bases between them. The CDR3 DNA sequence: TGCAGCGGATCGAGGGGTAACACTGAAGCTTTCTTT. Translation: CSGSRGNTEAFF.

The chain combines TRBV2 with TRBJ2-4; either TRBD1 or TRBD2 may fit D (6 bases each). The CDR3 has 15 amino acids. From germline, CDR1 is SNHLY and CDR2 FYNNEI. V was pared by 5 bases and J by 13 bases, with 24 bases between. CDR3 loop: CASSSIGTSRQGQYF. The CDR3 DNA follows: TGTGCCAGCAGTAGCATCGGGACTTCCCGGCAGGGGCAGTACTTC.

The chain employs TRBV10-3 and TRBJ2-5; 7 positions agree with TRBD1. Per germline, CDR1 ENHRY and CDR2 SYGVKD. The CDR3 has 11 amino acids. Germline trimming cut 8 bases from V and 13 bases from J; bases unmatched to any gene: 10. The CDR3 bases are TGTGCCATCGGTCAAGGGGGCGCACCGTACTTC. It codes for CAIGQGGAPYF.

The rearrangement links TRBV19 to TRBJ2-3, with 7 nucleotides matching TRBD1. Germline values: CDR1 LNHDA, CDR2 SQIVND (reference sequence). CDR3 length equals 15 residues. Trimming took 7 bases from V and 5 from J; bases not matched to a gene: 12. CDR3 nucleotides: TGTGCCAGTACTCTAGGCCAAGGGGACAGAGATACGCAGTATTTT. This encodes CASTLGQGDRDTQYF. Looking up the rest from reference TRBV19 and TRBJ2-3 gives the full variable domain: DGGITQSPKYLFRKEGQNVTLSCEQNLNHDAMYWYRQDPGQGLRLIYYSQIVNDFQKGDIAEGYSVSREKKESFPLTVTSAQKNPTAFYLCASTLGQGDRDTQYFGPGTRLTVL.